What follows are 7 T cell receptor beta chains derived from one specimen sequenced in a study of blood T cell repertoires in COVID-19. Generated by immunoSEQ multiplex PCR, the TCRdb table keeps only in-frame clones and is missing some. The sample contains 450,000 or so clones, about 90% of which appear only once. Sequenced: peripheral blood. The source is a young man with COVID-19, enrolled during active disease.

The rearrangement links TRBV5-4 to TRBJ2-7, with 9 bases that match TRBD1. The CDR3 has 13 residues. V gave up 5 bases and J gave up 0 bases; unmatched junction bases: 0. CDR1 SGHNT and CDR2 YYREEE come from the germline V gene (reference sequence). CDR3 sequence: CASRQGASYEQYF. The CDR3 DNA reads as TGTGCCAGCAGACAGGGGGCCTCCTACGAGCAGTACTTC.

This clone was observed a single time. The rearrangement links TRBV7-8 to TRBJ2-3; 9 positions agree with TRBD2. From germline, CDR1 is SGHVS and CDR2 FQNEAQ. This CDR3 region has 16 residues. V gave up 5 bases and J gave up 2 bases; unmatched junction bases: 8. The CDR3 is CASSPLLAGTTDTQYF. The CDR3, as DNA: TGTGCCAGCAGCCCGCTTCTAGCGGGAACCACAGATACGCAGTATTTT.

This chain connects TRBV9 to TRBJ1-5; D may be TRBD1 (6 bases). The V gene lost 4 bases and the J gene lost 3 bases, with 14 bases spanning the gap. The CDR3 totals 15 residues. CDR1 SGDLS and CDR2 YYNGEE come from the germline V gene. The CDR3 region is CASSRDTGNNQPQHF. The CDR3 region has the DNA TGTGCCAGCAGCCGGGACACTGGGAACAATCAGCCCCAGCATTTT.

The rearrangement uses TRBV30 and TRBJ2-4, with D possibly matching TRBD2 (6 bases). Germline lookup yields CDR1 GTSNPN and CDR2 SVGIG (reference sequence). The CDR3 length is 15 residues. V lost 0 bases and J lost 8, with 17 bases in between. The DNA for the CDR3 is TGTGCCTGGAGTGTAGGCGGGAACGTTAAATACATTCAGTACTTC. It encodes CAWSVGGNVKYIQYF.

This chain uses TRBV6-5 with TRBJ1-2, with a possible D match to TRBD1 (6 bases). Germline V gene sequence: CDR1 MNHEY, CDR2 SVGAGI. There are 12 residues in the CDR3. The DNA for the CDR3 is TGTGCTAGTACCAGGACAGCTTATGGCTACACCTTC. Translated: CASTRTAYGYTF.

This chain links TRBV5-1 with TRBJ2-7; tentatively, D is TRBD1 (6 bases). Germline CDR1 and CDR2: SGHRS and YFSETQ. V was trimmed by 0 bases and J by 6 bases, leaving 10 bases between them. There are 13 residues in the CDR3. The CDR3 DNA follows: TGCGCCAGCAGCTTGGGGTACAGGGCCGAGCAGTACTTC. Amino acids: CASSLGYRAEQYF.

Notes on this clone: Other DNA sequences from this sample encode an identical CDR3 as well. The chain couples TRBV7-9 to TRBJ1-1; D may be TRBD1 (6 bases). The V gene's germline CDR1 is SEHNR and CDR2 FQNEAQ (reference sequence). The CDR3 covers 14 residues. V was clipped by 2 bases and J by 0 bases, with 7 bases between them. The CDR3 here is CASSLQGLNTEAFF. CDR3 nucleotides: TGTGCCAGCAGCTTACAGGGGCTGAACACTGAAGCTTTCTTT.